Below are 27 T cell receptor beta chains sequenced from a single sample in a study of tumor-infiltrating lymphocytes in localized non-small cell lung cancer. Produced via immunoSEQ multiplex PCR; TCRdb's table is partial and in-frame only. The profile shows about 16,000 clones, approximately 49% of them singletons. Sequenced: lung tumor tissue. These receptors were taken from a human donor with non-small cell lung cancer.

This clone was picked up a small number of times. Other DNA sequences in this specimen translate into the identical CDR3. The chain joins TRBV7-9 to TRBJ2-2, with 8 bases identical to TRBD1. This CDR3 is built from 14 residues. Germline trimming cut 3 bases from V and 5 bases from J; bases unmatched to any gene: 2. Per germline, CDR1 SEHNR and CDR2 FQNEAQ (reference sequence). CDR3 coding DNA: TGTGCCAGCAGCTTTACAGGGGGAACCGGGGAGCTGTTTTTT. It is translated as CASSFTGGTGELFF.

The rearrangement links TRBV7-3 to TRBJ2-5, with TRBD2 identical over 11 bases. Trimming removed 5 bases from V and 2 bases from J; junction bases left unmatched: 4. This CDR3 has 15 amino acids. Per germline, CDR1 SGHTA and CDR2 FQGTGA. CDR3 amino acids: CASSLSGGDQETQYF. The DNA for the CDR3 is TGTGCCAGCAGCCTTAGCGGGGGGGATCAAGAGACCCAGTACTTC.

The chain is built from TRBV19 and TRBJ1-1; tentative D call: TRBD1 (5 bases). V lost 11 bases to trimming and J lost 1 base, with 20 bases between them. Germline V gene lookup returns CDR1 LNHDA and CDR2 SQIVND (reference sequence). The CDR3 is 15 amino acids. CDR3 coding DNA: TGTGCCGCTAAAGCGGCTGCGGGGACGAACACTGAAGCTTTCTTT. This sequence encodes CAAKAAAGTNTEAFF.

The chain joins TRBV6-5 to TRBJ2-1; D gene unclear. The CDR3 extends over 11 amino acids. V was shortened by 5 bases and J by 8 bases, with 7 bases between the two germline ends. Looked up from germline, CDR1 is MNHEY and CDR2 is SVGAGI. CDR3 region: CASSPHDEQFF. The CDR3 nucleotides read TGTGCCAGCAGTCCTCACGATGAGCAGTTCTTC.

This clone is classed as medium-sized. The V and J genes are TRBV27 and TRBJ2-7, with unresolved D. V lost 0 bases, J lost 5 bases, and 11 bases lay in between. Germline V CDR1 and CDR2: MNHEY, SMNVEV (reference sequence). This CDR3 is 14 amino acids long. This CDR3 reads CASSLSSRWHEQYF. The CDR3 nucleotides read TGTGCCAGCAGTTTATCTAGCCGGTGGCACGAGCAGTACTTC.

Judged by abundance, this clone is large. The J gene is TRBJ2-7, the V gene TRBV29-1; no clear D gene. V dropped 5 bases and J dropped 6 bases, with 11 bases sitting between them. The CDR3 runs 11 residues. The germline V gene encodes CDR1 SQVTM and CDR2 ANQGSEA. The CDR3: CSVTPPFEQYF. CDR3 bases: TGCAGCGTTACCCCCCCCTTCGAGCAGTACTTC.

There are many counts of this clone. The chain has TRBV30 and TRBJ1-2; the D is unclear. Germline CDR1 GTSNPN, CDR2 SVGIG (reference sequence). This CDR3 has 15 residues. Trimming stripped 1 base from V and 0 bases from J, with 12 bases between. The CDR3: CAWSARGVPNYGYTF. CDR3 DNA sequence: TGTGCCTGGAGTGCCCGTGGGGTACCTAACTATGGCTACACCTTC. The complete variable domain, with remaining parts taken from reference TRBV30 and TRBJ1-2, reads SQTIHQWPATLVQPVGSPLSLECTVEGTSNPNLYWYRQAAGRGLQLLFYSVGIGQISSEVPQNLSASRPQDRQFILSSKKLLLSDSGFYLCAWSARGVPNYGYTFGSGTRLTVV.

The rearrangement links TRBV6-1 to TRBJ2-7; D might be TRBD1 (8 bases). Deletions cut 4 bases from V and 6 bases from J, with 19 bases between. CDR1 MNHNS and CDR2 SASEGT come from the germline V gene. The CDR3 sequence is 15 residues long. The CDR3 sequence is CASSGTGLIAGEQYF. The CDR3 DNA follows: TGTGCCAGCAGTGGGACAGGGTTAATAGCGGGCGAGCAGTACTTC.

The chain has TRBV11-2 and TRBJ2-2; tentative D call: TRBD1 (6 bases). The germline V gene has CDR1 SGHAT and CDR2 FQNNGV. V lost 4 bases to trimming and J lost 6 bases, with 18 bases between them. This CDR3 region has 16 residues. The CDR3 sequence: CASSYGGGTISGELFF. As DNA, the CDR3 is TGTGCCAGCAGCTACGGTGGTGGGACAATCTCCGGGGAGCTGTTTTTT.

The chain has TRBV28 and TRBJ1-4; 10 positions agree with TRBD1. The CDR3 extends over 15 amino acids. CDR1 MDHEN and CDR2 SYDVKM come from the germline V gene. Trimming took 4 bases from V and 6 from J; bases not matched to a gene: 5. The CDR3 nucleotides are TGTGCCAGCAGTTACGGACAGGGGGTTTATGAAAAACTGTTTTTT. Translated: CASSYGQGVYEKLFF.

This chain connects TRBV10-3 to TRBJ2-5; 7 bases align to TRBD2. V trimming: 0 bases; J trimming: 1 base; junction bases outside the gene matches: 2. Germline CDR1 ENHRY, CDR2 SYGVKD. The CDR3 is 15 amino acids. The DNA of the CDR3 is TGTGCCATCAGTGAGTCGTCGGGGGGCCAAGAGACCCAGTACTTC. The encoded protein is CAISESSGGQETQYF.

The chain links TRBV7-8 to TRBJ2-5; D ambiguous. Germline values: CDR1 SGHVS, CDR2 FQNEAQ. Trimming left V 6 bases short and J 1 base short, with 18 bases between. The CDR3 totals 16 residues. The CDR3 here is CASSRTSSEPQETQYF. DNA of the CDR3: TGTGCCAGCAGTCGGACGTCATCAGAGCCCCAAGAGACCCAGTACTTC.

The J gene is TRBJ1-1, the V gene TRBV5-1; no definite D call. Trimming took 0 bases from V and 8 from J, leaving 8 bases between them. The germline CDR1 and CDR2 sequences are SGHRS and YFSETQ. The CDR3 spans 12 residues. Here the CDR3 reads CASSLDSVEAFF. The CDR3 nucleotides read TGCGCCAGCAGCTTGGACAGCGTCGAAGCTTTCTTT.

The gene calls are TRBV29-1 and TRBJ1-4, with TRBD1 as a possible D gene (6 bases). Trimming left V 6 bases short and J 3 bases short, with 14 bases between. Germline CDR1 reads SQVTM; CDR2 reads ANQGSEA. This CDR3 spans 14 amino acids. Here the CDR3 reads CSVLLGTPNEKLFF. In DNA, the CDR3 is TGCAGCGTACTGCTCGGGACACCTAATGAAAAACTGTTTTTT.

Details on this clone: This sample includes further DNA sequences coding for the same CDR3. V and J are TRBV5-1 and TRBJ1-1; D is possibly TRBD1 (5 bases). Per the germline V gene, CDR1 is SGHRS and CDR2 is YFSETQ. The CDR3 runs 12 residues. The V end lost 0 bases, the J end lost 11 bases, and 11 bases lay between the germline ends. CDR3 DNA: TGCGCCAGCAGCTTGGTAGGGGATGAGGCTTTCTTT. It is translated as CASSLVGDEAFF.

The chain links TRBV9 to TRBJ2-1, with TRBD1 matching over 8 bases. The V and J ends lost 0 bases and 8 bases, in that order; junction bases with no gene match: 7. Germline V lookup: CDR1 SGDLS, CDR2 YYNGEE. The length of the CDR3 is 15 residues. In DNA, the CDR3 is TGTGCCAGCAGCGTAGGTGGACAGGGTTACGATGAGCAGTTCTTC. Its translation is CASSVGGQGYDEQFF.

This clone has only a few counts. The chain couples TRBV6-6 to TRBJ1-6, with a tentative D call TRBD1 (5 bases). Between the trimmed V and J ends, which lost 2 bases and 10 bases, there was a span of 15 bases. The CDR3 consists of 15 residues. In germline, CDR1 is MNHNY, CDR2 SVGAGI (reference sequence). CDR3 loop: CASSYGGRAGSPLHF. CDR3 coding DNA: TGTGCCAGCAGTTACGGGGGACGGGCAGGGTCACCCCTCCACTTT.

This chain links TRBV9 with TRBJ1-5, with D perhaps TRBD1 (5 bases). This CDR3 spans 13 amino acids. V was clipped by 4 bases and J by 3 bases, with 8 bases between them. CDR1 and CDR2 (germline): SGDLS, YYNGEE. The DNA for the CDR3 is TGTGCCAGCAGCCCGGGGCCCAATCAGCCCCAGCATTTT. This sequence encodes CASSPGPNQPQHF.

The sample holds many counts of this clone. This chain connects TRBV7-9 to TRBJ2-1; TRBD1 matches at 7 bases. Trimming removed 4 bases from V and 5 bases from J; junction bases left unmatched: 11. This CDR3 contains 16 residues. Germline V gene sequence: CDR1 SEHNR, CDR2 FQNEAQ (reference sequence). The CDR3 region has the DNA TGTGCCAGCAGCTCGTCCCTCGGGACAGACCACAATGAGCAGTTCTTC. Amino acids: CASSSSLGTDHNEQFF. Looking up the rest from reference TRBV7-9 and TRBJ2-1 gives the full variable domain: DTGVSQNPRHKITKRGQNVTFRCDPISEHNRLYWYRQTLGQGPEFLTYFQNEAQLEKSRLLSDRFSAERPKGSFSTLEIQRTEQGDSAMYLCASSSSLGTDHNEQFFGPGTRLTVL.

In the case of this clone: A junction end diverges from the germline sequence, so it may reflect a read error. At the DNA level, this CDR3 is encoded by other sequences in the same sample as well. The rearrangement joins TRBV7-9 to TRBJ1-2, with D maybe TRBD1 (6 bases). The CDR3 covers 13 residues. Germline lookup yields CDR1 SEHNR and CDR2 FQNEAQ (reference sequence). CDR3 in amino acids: CASSLDRIYGYTF. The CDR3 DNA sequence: TGTGCCAGCAGTTTAGACAGGATCTATGGCTACACCTTC.

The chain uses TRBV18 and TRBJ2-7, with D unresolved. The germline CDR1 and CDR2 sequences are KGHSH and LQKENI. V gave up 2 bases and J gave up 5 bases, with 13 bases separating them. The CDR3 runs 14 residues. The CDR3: CASSPVANEDEQYF. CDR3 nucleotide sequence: TGTGCCAGCTCACCAGTAGCCAACGAAGACGAGCAGTACTTC.

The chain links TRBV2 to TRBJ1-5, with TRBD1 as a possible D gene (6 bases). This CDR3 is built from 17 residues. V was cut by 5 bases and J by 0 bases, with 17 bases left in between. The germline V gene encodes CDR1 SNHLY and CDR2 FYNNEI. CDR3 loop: CASSPGHTQSSNQPQHF. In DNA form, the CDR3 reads TGTGCCAGCAGTCCGGGACACACGCAGTCTAGCAATCAGCCCCAGCATTTT.

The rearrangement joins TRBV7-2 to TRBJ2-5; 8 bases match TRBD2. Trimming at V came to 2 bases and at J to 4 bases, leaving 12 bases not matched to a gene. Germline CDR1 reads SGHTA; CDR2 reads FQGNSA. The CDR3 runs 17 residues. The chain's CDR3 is CASSLFRDRAGGETQYF. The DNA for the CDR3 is TGTGCCAGCAGCTTATTCAGAGATAGGGCGGGGGGAGAGACCCAGTACTTC.

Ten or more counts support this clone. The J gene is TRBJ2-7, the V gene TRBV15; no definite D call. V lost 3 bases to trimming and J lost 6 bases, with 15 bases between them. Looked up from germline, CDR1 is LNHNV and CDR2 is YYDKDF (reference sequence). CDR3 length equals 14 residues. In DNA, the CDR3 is TGTGCCACCAGCAGGCAATTCCCATCAGGCGAGCAGTACTTC. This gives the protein CATSRQFPSGEQYF. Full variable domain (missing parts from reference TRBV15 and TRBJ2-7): DAMVIQNPRYQVTQFGKPVTLSCSQTLNHNVMYWYQQKSSQAPKLLFHYYDKDFNNEADTPDNFQSRRPNTSFCFLDIRSPGLGDTAMYLCATSRQFPSGEQYFGPGTRLTVT.

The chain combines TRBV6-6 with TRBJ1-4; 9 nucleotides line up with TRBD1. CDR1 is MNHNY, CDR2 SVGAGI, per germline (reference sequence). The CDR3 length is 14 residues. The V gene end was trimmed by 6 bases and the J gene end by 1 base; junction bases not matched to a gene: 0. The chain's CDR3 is CASRGQGTNEKLFF. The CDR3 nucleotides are TGTGCCAGCAGGGGACAGGGAACTAATGAAAAACTGTTTTTT.

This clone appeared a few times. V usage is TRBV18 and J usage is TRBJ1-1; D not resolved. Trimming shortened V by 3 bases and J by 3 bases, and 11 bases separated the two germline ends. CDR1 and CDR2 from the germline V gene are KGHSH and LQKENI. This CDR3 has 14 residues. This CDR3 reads CASSPLESDTEAFF. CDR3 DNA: TGTGCCAGCTCACCCCTCGAGAGTGACACTGAAGCTTTCTTT.

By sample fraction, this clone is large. The CDR3 here is CASRGSNWETQYF. The CDR3 region has the DNA TGTGCCAGCAGGGGATCCAACTGGGAGACCCAGTACTTC. The chain is built from TRBV7-9 and TRBJ2-5; D unclear. V was clipped by 6 bases and J by 5 bases, with 13 bases between them. Germline V gene sequence: CDR1 SEHNR, CDR2 FQNEAQ (reference sequence). This CDR3 is 13 amino acids long. The complete variable domain, with remaining parts taken from reference TRBV7-9 and TRBJ2-5, reads DTGVSQNPRHKITKRGQNVTFRCDPISEHNRLYWYRQTLGQGPEFLTYFQNEAQLEKSRLLSDRFSAERPKGSFSTLEIQRTEQGDSAMYLCASRGSNWETQYFGPGTRLLVL.